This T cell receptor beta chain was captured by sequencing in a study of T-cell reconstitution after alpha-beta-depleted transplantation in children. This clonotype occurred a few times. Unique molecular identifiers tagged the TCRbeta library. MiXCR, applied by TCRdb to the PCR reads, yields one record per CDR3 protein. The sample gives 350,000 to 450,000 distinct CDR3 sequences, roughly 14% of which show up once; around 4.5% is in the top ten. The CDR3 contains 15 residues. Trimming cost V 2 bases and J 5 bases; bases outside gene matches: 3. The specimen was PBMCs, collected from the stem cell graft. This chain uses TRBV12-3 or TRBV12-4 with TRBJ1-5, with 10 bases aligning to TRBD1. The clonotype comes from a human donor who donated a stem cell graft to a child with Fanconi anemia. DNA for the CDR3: TGTGCCAGCAGTTTAAAAGGGACAGGGGATCAGCCCCAGCATTTT. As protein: CASSLKGTGDQPQHF.